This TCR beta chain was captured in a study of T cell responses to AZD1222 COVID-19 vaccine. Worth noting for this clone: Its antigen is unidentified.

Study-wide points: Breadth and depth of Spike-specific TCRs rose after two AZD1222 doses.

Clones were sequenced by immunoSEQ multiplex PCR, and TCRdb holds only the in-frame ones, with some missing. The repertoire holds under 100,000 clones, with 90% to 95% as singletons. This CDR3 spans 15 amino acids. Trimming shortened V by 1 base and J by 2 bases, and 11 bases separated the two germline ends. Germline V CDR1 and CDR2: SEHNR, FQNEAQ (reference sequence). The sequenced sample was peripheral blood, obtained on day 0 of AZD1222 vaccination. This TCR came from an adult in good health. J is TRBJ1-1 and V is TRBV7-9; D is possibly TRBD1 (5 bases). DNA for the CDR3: TGTGCCAGCAGCTTAGAGGGGAATACCAACACTGAAGCTTTCTTT. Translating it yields CASSLEGNTNTEAFF.